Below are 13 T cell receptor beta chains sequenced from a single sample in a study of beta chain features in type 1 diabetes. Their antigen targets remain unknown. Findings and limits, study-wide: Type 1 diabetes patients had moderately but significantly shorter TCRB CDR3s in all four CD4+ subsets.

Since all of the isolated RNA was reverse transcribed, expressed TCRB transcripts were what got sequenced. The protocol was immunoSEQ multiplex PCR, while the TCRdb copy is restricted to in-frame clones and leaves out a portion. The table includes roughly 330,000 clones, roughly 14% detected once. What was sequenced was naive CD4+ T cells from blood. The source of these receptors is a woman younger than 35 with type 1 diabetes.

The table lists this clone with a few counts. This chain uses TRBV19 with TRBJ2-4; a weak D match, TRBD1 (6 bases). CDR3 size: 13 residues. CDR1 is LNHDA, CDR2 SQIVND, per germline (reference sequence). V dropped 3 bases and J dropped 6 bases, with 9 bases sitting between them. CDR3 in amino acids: CASSIPDRNIQYF. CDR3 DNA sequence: TGTGCCAGTAGTATCCCGGACAGAAACATTCAGTACTTC.

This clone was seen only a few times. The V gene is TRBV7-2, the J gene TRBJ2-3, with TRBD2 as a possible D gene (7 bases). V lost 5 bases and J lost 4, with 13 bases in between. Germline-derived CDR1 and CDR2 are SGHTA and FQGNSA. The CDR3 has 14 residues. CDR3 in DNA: TGTGCCAGCAGCACAACGGGGGGCGCAGATACGCAGTATTTT. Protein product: CASSTTGGADTQYF. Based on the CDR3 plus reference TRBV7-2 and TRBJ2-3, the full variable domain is GAGVSQSPSNKVTEKGKDVELRCDPISGHTALYWYRQSLGQGLEFLIYFQGNSAPDKSGLPSDRFSAERTGGSVSTLTIQRTQQEDSAVYLCASSTTGGADTQYFGPGTRLTVL.

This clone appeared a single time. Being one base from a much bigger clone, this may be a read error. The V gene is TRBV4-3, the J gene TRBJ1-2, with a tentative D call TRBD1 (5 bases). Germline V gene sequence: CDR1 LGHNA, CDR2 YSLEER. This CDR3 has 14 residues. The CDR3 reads CASNQDQGLYGYTF. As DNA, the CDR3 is TGCGCCAGCAACCAAGATCAGGGTCTCTATGGCTACACCTTC.

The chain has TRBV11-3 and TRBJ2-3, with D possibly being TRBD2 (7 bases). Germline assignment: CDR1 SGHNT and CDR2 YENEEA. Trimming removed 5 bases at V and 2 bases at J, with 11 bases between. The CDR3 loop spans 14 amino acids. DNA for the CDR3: TGTGCCAGCAGCCTGGGGGGGCTCACAGATACGCAGTATTTT. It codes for CASSLGGLTDTQYF.

CDR3 region: CASARASGGLSYEQYF. CDR3 bases: TGCGCCAGCGCGCGGGCTAGCGGGGGCCTCTCCTACGAGCAGTACTTC. The chain has TRBV5-1 and TRBJ2-7; TRBD2 matches at 10 bases. The CDR3 extends over 16 amino acids. CDR1 is SGHRS, CDR2 YFSETQ, per germline. V was pared by 7 bases and J by 0 bases, with 10 bases of the junction left unmatched.

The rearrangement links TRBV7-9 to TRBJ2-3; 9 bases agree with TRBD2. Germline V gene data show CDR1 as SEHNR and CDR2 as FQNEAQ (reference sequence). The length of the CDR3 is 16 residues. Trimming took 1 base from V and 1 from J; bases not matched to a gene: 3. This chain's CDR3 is CASSLGSSGGTDTQYF. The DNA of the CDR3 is TGTGCCAGCAGCTTAGGTTCTAGCGGGGGCACAGATACGCAGTATTTT.

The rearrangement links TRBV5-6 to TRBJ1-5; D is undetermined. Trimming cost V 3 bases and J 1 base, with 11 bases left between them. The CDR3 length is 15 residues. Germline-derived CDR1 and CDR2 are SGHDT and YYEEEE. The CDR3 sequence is CASSSGPGSNQPQHF. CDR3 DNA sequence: TGTGCCAGCAGCTCAGGTCCTGGGAGCAATCAGCCCCAGCATTTT.

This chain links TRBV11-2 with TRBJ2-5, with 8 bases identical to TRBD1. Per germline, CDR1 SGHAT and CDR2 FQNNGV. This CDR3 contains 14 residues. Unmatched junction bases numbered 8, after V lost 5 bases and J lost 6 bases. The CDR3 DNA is TGTGCCAGCAGCCCGGGACAGGAGGGGAAGACCCAGTACTTC. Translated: CASSPGQEGKTQYF.

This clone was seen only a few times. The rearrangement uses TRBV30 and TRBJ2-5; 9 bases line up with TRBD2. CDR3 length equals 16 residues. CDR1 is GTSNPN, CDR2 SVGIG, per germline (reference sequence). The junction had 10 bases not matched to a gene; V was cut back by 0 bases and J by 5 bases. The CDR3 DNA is TGTGCCTGGAGTGTGGGACTAGCTGGGGTGAGGGAGACCCAGTACTTC. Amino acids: CAWSVGLAGVRETQYF.

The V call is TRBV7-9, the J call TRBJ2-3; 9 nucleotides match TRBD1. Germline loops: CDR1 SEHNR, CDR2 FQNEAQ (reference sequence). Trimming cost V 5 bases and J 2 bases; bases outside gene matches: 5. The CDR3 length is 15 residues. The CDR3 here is CASSPGQGNTDTQYF. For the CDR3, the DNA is TGTGCCAGCAGCCCGGGACAGGGAAACACAGATACGCAGTATTTT. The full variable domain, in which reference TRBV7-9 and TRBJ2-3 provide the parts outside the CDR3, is DTGVSQNPRHKITKRGQNVTFRCDPISEHNRLYWYRQTLGQGPEFLTYFQNEAQLEKSRLLSDRFSAERPKGSFSTLEIQRTEQGDSAMYLCASSPGQGNTDTQYFGPGTRLTVL.

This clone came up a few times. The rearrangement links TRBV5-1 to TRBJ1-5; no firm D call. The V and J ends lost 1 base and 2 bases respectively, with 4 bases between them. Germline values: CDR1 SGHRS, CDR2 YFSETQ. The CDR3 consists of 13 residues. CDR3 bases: TGCGCCAGCAGCTTGACAGGCAATCAGCCCCAGCATTTT. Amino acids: CASSLTGNQPQHF.

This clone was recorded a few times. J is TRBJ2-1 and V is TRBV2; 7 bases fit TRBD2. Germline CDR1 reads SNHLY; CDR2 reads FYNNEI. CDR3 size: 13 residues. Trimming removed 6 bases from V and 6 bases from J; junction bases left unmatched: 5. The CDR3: CASSAGVGNEQFF. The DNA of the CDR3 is TGTGCCAGCAGCGCGGGAGTAGGCAATGAGCAGTTCTTC. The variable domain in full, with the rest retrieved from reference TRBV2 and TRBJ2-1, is EPEVTQTPSHQVTQMGQEVILRCVPISNHLYFYWYRQILGQKVEFLVSFYNNEISEKSEIFDDQFSVERPDGSNFTLKIRSTKLEDSAMYFCASSAGVGNEQFFGPGTRLTVL.

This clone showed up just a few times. The CDR3 loop is CAWSSRATGLKTQYF. The DNA for the CDR3 is TGTGCCTGGTCTTCACGTGCGACAGGGCTGAAGACCCAGTACTTC. This rearrangement joins TRBV30 to TRBJ2-5, with 7 bases that match TRBD1. Trimming removed 5 bases from V and 6 bases from J; junction bases left unmatched: 15. Germline CDR1 and CDR2: GTSNPN and SVGIG (reference sequence). The CDR3 consists of 15 residues. Variable domain in full (rest from reference TRBV30 and TRBJ2-5): SQTIHQWPATLVQPVGSPLSLECTVEGTSNPNLYWYRQAAGRGLQLLFYSVGIGQISSEVPQNLSASRPQDRQFILSSKKLLLSDSGFYLCAWSSRATGLKTQYFGPGTRLLVL.